One sample yielded the 5 T cell receptor beta chains listed below, sequenced in a study of cytomegalovirus exposure and HLA in healthy donors (TCRdb year 2017). The method was the immunoSEQ multiplex PCR assay. For the multiplex PCR, a mixture combining 60 forward primers for TCR Vbeta segments and 13 reverse primers for TCR Jbeta segments was used. The table comes from immuneACCESS by way of TCRdb, which keeps in-frame sequences with V and J called. Part of the clones is missing from these tables; in studies checked, under half for an unresolved V gene and the rest for unknown reasons. For this sample there are around 190,000 clones; around 77% appear just once. Clones ranked in the top ten supply just under 3% of the sample. The sequenced material came from PBMCs. Every receptor here comes from a woman aged 25 to 39 in good health and CMV-seronegative.

This chain joins TRBV2 and TRBJ2-7; D gene uncertain. There are 11 residues in the CDR3. With 5 bases removed from V and 4 bases from J, the gap between germline ends came to 6 bases. CDR1 and CDR2 from the germline V gene are SNHLY and FYNNEI. The CDR3 protein is CASSSQYEQYF. The DNA for the CDR3 is TGTGCCAGCAGTAGCCAATACGAGCAGTACTTC.

In regard to this clone: This CDR3 is also generated by other DNA sequences in the sample. The chain employs TRBV5-1 and TRBJ1-4; the D gene is possibly TRBD1 (5 bases). The CDR3 totals 14 residues. Germline loops: CDR1 SGHRS, CDR2 YFSETQ. V lost 0 bases, J lost 3 bases, and 6 bases lay in between. The CDR3 DNA reads TGCGCCAGCAGCTTGGACAGGTCTAATGAAAAACTGTTTTTT. Translating it yields CASSLDRSNEKLFF.

This clone was seen a single time. V gene TRBV5-1 combines with J gene TRBJ2-2; tentative D call: TRBD2 (5 bases). The V gene lost 5 bases and the J gene lost 8 bases, with 10 bases spanning the gap. CDR1 and CDR2 (germline): SGHRS, YFSETQ. The CDR3 contains 12 residues. The CDR3 protein is CASSLTGGELFF. Here the CDR3 DNA reads TGCGCCAGCAGTTTAACGGGAGGGGAGCTGTTTTTT.

This chain joins TRBV29-1 and TRBJ2-5; 7 bases align to TRBD1. The V segment lost 6 bases and the J segment 5 bases; nucleotides outside the gene matches: 6. The CDR3 loop spans 12 amino acids. Germline CDR1 SQVTM, CDR2 ANQGSEA. DNA of the CDR3: TGCAGCGTAAACAGGGGCGGGGAGACCCAGTACTTC. Translated, it gives CSVNRGGETQYF.

The rearrangement links TRBV11-1 to TRBJ1-4; 7 nucleotides agree with TRBD1. The CDR3 runs to 16 residues. The junction had 12 bases not matched to a gene; V was cut back by 4 bases and J by 7 bases. Germline CDR1 and CDR2: SGHAT and FQDESV (reference sequence). CDR3 sequence: CASSSLWTGETEKLFF. In nucleotides, the CDR3 is TGTGCCAGCAGCTCCCTGTGGACAGGAGAGACTGAAAAACTGTTTTTT.